This is a list of T cell receptor beta chains from one sample in a study of identifying expanded T cells in peripheral blood. TCRdb keeps only in-frame clones here, not all; method: immunoSEQ multiplex PCR. The repertoire holds 75,000 to 95,000 clones, approximately 85% seen once, with less than 5% in the top ten. Sequenced input: blood. The receptors originated from a person aged 18 to 75 in good health. CDR3s include the opening cysteine and the closing phenylalanine or tryptophan. The order of the fields is V gene, J gene, D gene, clone size, CDR3 DNA, CDR3 protein. A D gene is named only where the DNA matches it firmly. Expanded clones are given a class, and other clones once, few, many or no size at all.

V: TRBV6-6; J: TRBJ1-5; D: -; size: -; DNA: TGTGCCAGCAGGCCTCAACAGGGGCCCCAGCATTTT; CDR3: CASRPQQGPQHF
V: TRBV11-2; J: TRBJ2-7; D: -; size: -; DNA: TGTGCCAGCAGCTCCACCTGGGGGAACTACGAGCAGTACTTC; CDR3: CASSSTWGNYEQYF
V: TRBV6-5; J: TRBJ2-3; D: -; size: -; DNA: TGTGCCAGCAGGAAATCTGGTAGCACAGATACGCAGTATTTT; CDR3: CASRKSGSTDTQYF
V: TRBV30; J: TRBJ1-1; D: -; size: few; DNA: TGTGCCTGGAGTTCGGGGAAAGGCACTGAAGCTTTCTTT; CDR3: CAWSSGKGTEAFF
V: TRBV10-1; J: TRBJ2-5; D: -; size: once; DNA: TGCGCCAGCAGCAGGACAAAAGAGACCCAGTACTTC; CDR3: CASSRTKETQYF
V: TRBV30; J: TRBJ1-1; D: -; size: few; DNA: TGTGCCTGGAGTCGAAATGGGAACGCTGAAGCTTTCTTT; CDR3: CAWSRNGNAEAFF
V: TRBV15; J: TRBJ1-6; D: -; size: -; DNA: TGTGCCACCAGCAGAGAGGAACTGGGGGGCAATAATTCACCCCTCCACTTT; CDR3: CATSREELGGNNSPLHF
V: TRBV30; J: TRBJ1-2; D: -; size: -; DNA: TGTGCCTGGATGGTCGCGGGGGTAAACTATGGCTACACCTTC; CDR3: CAWMVAGVNYGYTF
V: TRBV2; J: TRBJ1-2; D: TRBD1; size: -; DNA: TGTGCCAGCATGGTACAGGGGGGATTCTCTGGCTACACCTTC; CDR3: CASMVQGGFSGYTF
V: TRBV6-6; J: TRBJ1-2; D: -; size: -; DNA: TGTGCCAGCAGCCGTACCCTGGACGGGAGCTATGGCTACACCTTC; CDR3: CASSRTLDGSYGYTF
V: TRBV29-1; J: TRBJ1-1; D: TRBD1; size: -; DNA: TGCAGCGTTCAACTCTCTCAGGGGGACAGCGCTTTCTTT; CDR3: CSVQLSQGDSAFF
V: TRBV9; J: TRBJ2-3; D: -; size: -; DNA: TGTGCCAGCAGCGATTACAGGGGGGGCCCCACAGATACGCAGTATTTT; CDR3: CASSDYRGGPTDTQYF
V: TRBV11-2; J: TRBJ2-1; D: -; size: -; DNA: TGTGCCAGCAGCTTAAGGGGAGGGGTCAGGGGTGAGCAGTTCTTC; CDR3: CASSLRGGVRGEQFF
V: TRBV6-6; J: TRBJ1-1; D: -; size: -; DNA: TGTGCCAGCAGTTTCTCAGAGAACACTGAAGCTTTCTTT; CDR3: CASSFSENTEAFF
V: TRBV5-1; J: TRBJ2-3; D: -; size: -; DNA: TGCGCCAGCAGCTCTGGACAGGGAGGGACAGATACGCAGTATTTT; CDR3: CASSSGQGGTDTQYF
V: TRBV6-5; J: TRBJ1-4; D: -; size: -; DNA: TGTGCCAGCAGTGACTATATGGGAAATCGAAAACTGTTTTTT; CDR3: CASSDYMGNRKLFF
V: TRBV6-1; J: TRBJ1-2; D: -; size: few; DNA: TGTGCCAGCAGTGTTTCAGTTACTAACTATGGCTACACCTTC; CDR3: CASSVSVTNYGYTF
V: TRBV29-1; J: TRBJ1-6; D: -; size: -; DNA: TGCAGCGTGGCGACGGGGGATAATTCACCCCTCCACTTT; CDR3: CSVATGDNSPLHF
V: TRBV28; J: TRBJ2-2; D: TRBD2; size: -; DNA: TGTGCCAGCATACGATTTTCCCAGCGGGGCGTCAGGACCGGGGAGCTGTTTTTT; CDR3: CASIRFSQRGVRTGELFF
V: TRBV19; J: TRBJ1-3; D: -; size: -; DNA: TGTGCCAGCGGCCGAGACACCATATATTTT; CDR3: CASGRDTIYF
V: TRBV28; J: TRBJ1-2; D: -; size: -; DNA: TGTGCCAGCACCCCGGGGGGGCGGAATGGCTACACCTTC; CDR3: CASTPGGRNGYTF
V: TRBV6-5; J: TRBJ1-6; D: -; size: once; DNA: TGTGCCAGCAGTTTCACCCGACAGGCAAATAATTCACCCCTCCACTTT; CDR3: CASSFTRQANNSPLHF
V: TRBV5-1; J: TRBJ2-7; D: -; size: once; DNA: TGCGCCAGCAGCCTGACCGGGCCTACAGGAAACGAGCAGTACTTC; CDR3: CASSLTGPTGNEQYF
V: TRBV27; J: TRBJ2-7; D: -; size: -; DNA: TGTGCCAGCAGTTTATCGAGAGTGATAGGTCTTAACGAGCAGTACTTC; CDR3: CASSLSRVIGLNEQYF
V: TRBV5-6; J: TRBJ1-1; D: -; size: -; DNA: TGTGCCAGCAGCTTAGACACTTATAACTACATGAACACTGAAGCTTTCTTT; CDR3: CASSLDTYNYMNTEAFF
V: TRBV5-4; J: TRBJ2-3; D: -; size: once; DNA: TGTGCCAGCAGCTTCGTGGGGGCGTGGGGCACAGATACGCAGTATTTT; CDR3: CASSFVGAWGTDTQYF
V: TRBV13; J: TRBJ2-7; D: TRBD2; size: -; DNA: TGTGCCAGCAGCTTTATGCAAGCGGGGGGTCCCTACGAGCAGTACTTC; CDR3: CASSFMQAGGPYEQYF
V: TRBV6-5; J: TRBJ2-3; D: TRBD1; size: few; DNA: TGTGCCAGCAGGCCAGGGGGCGCTTATACGCAGTATTTT; CDR3: CASRPGGAYTQYF
V: TRBV19; J: TRBJ1-3; D: -; size: -; DNA: TGTGCCAGTAGGAGACAGCCCAGAAACACCATATATTTT; CDR3: CASRRQPRNTIYF
V: TRBV19; J: TRBJ2-7; D: TRBD1; size: once; DNA: TGTGCCAGTAGTATAGCTGCTGCTCGGGACAGCCAAGCCTACGAGCAGTACTTC; CDR3: CASSIAAARDSQAYEQYF
V: TRBV7-2; J: TRBJ2-3; D: -; size: -; DNA: TGTGCCAGCAGCTTGACGATTCTTGATACGCAGTATTTT; CDR3: CASSLTILDTQYF
V: TRBV2; J: TRBJ1-5; D: -; size: -; DNA: TGTGCCAGCAGTGAGGGACAATCGAGGAATCAGCCCCAGCATTTT; CDR3: CASSEGQSRNQPQHF
V: TRBV11-3; J: TRBJ2-3; D: TRBD2; size: once; DNA: TGTGCCAGCAGCTTTGGGACTAGTGGGTTCTATACGCAGTATTTT; CDR3: CASSFGTSGFYTQYF
V: TRBV30; J: TRBJ1-2; D: -; size: few; DNA: TGTGCCGTACAGGTATCCGGGGGTGGCTACACCTTC; CDR3: CAVQVSGGGYTF
V: TRBV4-1; J: TRBJ1-1; D: -; size: -; DNA: TGCGCCAGCAGCCAACTCCCCCCAGGGAGGGTTCCGACTGAAGCTTTCTTT; CDR3: CASSQLPPGRVPTEAFF
V: TRBV5-1; J: TRBJ2-5; D: TRBD1; size: -; DNA: TGCGCCAGCAGCTTGACCGCGAAGGGGGCCTCGGGGGAGACCCAGTACTTC; CDR3: CASSLTAKGASGETQYF
V: TRBV5-4; J: TRBJ2-3; D: TRBD2; size: few; DNA: TGTGCCAGCAGCCTTCCGGGACTACGCACAGATACGCAGTATTTT; CDR3: CASSLPGLRTDTQYF
V: TRBV7-2; J: TRBJ2-3; D: -; size: -; DNA: TGTGCCAGCAGCTTATATATGGATACGCAGTATTTT; CDR3: CASSLYMDTQYF
V: TRBV7-2; J: TRBJ2-3; D: TRBD2; size: -; DNA: TGTGCCAGCAGCTTAGGTCAGCGGGGGGCGGGAGATACGCAGTATTTT; CDR3: CASSLGQRGAGDTQYF
V: TRBV9; J: TRBJ2-1; D: TRBD2; size: -; DNA: TGTGCCAGCAGCACTACTAGCGGGGGGACCTATCTTTACAATGAGCAGTTCTTC; CDR3: CASSTTSGGTYLYNEQFF
V: TRBV28; J: TRBJ2-7; D: -; size: -; DNA: TGTGCCAGCAGTCCTCACGGCTCCTCCTACGAGCAGTACTTC; CDR3: CASSPHGSSYEQYF
V: TRBV6-1; J: TRBJ1-2; D: TRBD1; size: -; DNA: TGTGCCAGCAGACGGGACAGCGGAAGGTATGGCTACACCTTC; CDR3: CASRRDSGRYGYTF
V: TRBV2; J: TRBJ1-2; D: -; size: -; DNA: TGTGCCAGCACCCGACGAAACACGAATAGTGGCTACACCTTC; CDR3: CASTRRNTNSGYTF
V: TRBV10-3; J: TRBJ1-2; D: -; size: -; DNA: TGTGCCATCAGTGAGTCGACTACGGGGGGCTACACCTTC; CDR3: CAISESTTGGYTF
V: TRBV10-3; J: TRBJ2-7; D: TRBD2; size: -; DNA: TGTGCCATCAGTGACTCCGGGACTAGTTCACGGGAGCAGTACTTC; CDR3: CAISDSGTSSREQYF
V: TRBV27; J: TRBJ1-1; D: -; size: -; DNA: TGTGCCAGCAGTCCCCAGCTCCAGAACACTGAAGCTTTCTTT; CDR3: CASSPQLQNTEAFF
V: TRBV30; J: TRBJ1-5; D: -; size: -; DNA: TGTGCCTGGAGGGGGCAGGGTTGGAATCAGCCCCAGCATTTT; CDR3: CAWRGQGWNQPQHF
V: TRBV19; J: TRBJ1-2; D: -; size: -; DNA: TGTGCCAGTACAGACAGCCCTTCCATTAAGAATGGCTACACCTTC; CDR3: CASTDSPSIKNGYTF
V: TRBV4-1; J: TRBJ1-1; D: -; size: -; DNA: TGCGCCAGCAGCCAAGTCGGAGGGAACACTGAAGCTTTCTTT; CDR3: CASSQVGGNTEAFF
V: TRBV27; J: TRBJ1-5; D: -; size: few; DNA: TGTGCCAGCACCAGTTACGGCCAGCCCCAGCATTTT; CDR3: CASTSYGQPQHF
V: TRBV7-2; J: TRBJ1-1; D: -; size: -; DNA: TGTGCCAGCAGCTTAGGAACAGGTGGGGTAACTGAAGCTTTCTTT; CDR3: CASSLGTGGVTEAFF